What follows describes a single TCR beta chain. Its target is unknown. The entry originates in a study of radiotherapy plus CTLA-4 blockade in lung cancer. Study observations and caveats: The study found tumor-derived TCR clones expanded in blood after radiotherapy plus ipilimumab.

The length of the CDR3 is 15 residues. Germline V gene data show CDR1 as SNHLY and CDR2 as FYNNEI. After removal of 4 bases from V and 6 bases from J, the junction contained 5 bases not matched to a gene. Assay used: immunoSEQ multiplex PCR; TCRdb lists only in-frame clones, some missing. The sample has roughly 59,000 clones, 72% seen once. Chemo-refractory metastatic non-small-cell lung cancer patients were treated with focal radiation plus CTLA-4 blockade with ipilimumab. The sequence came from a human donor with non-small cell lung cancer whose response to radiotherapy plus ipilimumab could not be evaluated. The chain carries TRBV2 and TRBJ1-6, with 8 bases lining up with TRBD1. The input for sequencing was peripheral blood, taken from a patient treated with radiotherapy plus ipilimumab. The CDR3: CASSGFDRGNSPLHF. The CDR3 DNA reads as TGTGCCAGCAGTGGCTTTGACAGGGGTAATTCACCCCTCCACTTT.